These 31 T cell receptor beta chains were all obtained from the same sample, sequenced in a study of T cells in Graves' hyperthyroidism and ophthalmopathy. There were TCR beta CDR3 regions amplified from RNA transcripts. HTBI primers drove first-round RT-PCR of the TCR CDR3. TCRdb analysed the multiplex PCR reads with MiXCR anew, one entry per CDR3 protein. The sample lists about 610,000 distinct CDR3 sequences, approximately 15% occurring once. The sequencing input was blood. The source of these receptors is a woman between 40 and 50 years old with Graves' ophthalmopathy.

This clonotype was observed at least ten times. The chain carries TRBV6-1 and TRBJ1-1; 8 bases fit TRBD1. The V segment lost 4 bases and the J segment 6 bases; nucleotides outside the gene matches: 13. Germline CDR1 reads MNHNS; CDR2 reads SASEGT. The CDR3 length is 16 residues. The CDR3 nucleotides read TGTGCCAGCAGTGGAATCGACAGGGGTGTCAGCGCTGAAGCTTTCTTT. As protein: CASSGIDRGVSAEAFF.

This clonotype was seen many times. Written as DNA, the CDR3 is TGTGCCAGCAAGCTACAGAGGACTGAAGCTTTCTTT. Translated: CASKLQRTEAFF. This chain uses TRBV12-3 or TRBV12-4 with TRBJ1-1; D uncertain. The CDR3 is 12 residues long. V lost 7 bases and J 5 bases, leaving 11 bases between the germline ends.

This clonotype was seen ten or more times. The chain couples TRBV28 to TRBJ1-2; 7 bases fit TRBD1. V gave up 5 bases and J gave up 4 bases; unmatched junction bases: 10. CDR1 MDHEN and CDR2 SYDVKM come from the germline V gene. This CDR3 has 15 residues. The CDR3 reads CASSLPGGLVYGYTF. The CDR3 DNA reads TGTGCCAGCAGTCTTCCAGGGGGATTAGTCTATGGCTACACCTTC.

This clonotype has only a few counts. The chain has TRBV4-3 and TRBJ2-7, with D possibly being TRBD1 (6 bases). V shed 4 bases and J shed 4 bases, with 11 bases lying between them. The CDR3 is 13 amino acids. Germline assignment: CDR1 LGHNA and CDR2 YSLEER. The CDR3 spells CASSPDRWYEQYF. The CDR3 DNA reads TGCGCCAGCAGCCCAGACAGGTGGTACGAGCAGTACTTC.

V usage is TRBV5-1 and J usage is TRBJ2-5; D is uncertain. The V gene's germline CDR1 is SGHRS and CDR2 YFSETQ. The CDR3 covers 14 residues. Deletions cut 5 bases from V and 1 base from J, with 12 bases between. The chain's CDR3 is CASSSSTSQETQYF. The CDR3 DNA follows: TGCGCCAGCAGTAGTTCCACGAGCCAAGAGACCCAGTACTTC.

This clonotype was seen at least ten times. This sequence joins TRBV2 and TRBJ1-5, with a tentative D call TRBD1 (5 bases). The germline V gene has CDR1 SNHLY and CDR2 FYNNEI. The CDR3 totals 15 residues. The V gene lost 3 bases and the J gene lost 7 bases, with 16 bases spanning the gap. The CDR3 region is CASSETEGLGQPQHF. The CDR3 nucleotides read TGTGCCAGCAGTGAGACGGAGGGGTTGGGACAGCCCCAGCATTTT.

This clonotype was picked up many times. This rearrangement joins TRBV5-1 to TRBJ2-7; 9 nucleotides line up with TRBD1. Germline values: CDR1 SGHRS, CDR2 YFSETQ. J was trimmed by 3 bases and V by 3 bases; bases with no gene match: 4. The CDR3 has 14 residues. CDR3 sequence reads: CASSSTGGYYEQYF. CDR3 nucleotide sequence: TGCGCCAGCAGCTCGACAGGGGGGTACTACGAGCAGTACTTC.

This clonotype was found many times. The rearrangement uses TRBV6-2 or TRBV6-3 and TRBJ2-2; D is unclear. Germline values: CDR1 MNHEY, CDR2 SVGEGT. The CDR3 covers 15 residues. V lost 2 bases, J lost 0 bases, and 7 bases lay in between. The CDR3 region is CASSYSYPNTGELFF. CDR3 bases: TGTGCCAGCAGTTACAGTTACCCGAACACCGGGGAGCTGTTTTTT.

This clonotype was observed at least ten times. This chain uses TRBV28 with TRBJ1-3; perhaps TRBD1 as D (5 bases). Trimming shortened V by 8 bases and J by 0 bases, and 14 bases separated the two germline ends. The CDR3 extends over 15 amino acids. CDR1 and CDR2 from the germline V gene are MDHEN and SYDVKM. For the CDR3, the DNA is TGTGCCAGCTCCGAAGACAGCAACTCTGGAAACACCATATATTTT. Its translation: CASSEDSNSGNTIYF. Together with reference TRBV28 and TRBJ1-3, the CDR3 gives the full variable domain: DVKVTQSSRYLVKRTGEKVFLECVQDMDHENMFWYRQDPGLGLRLIYFSYDVKMKEKGDIPEGYSVSREKKERFSLILESASTNQTSMYLCASSEDSNSGNTIYFGEGSWLTVV.

The rearrangement joins TRBV6-1 to TRBJ1-1, with TRBD1 identical over 9 bases. The CDR3 length is 16 residues. V dropped 7 bases and J dropped 4; count of bases not matched to a gene: 13. The germline CDR1 and CDR2 sequences are MNHNS and SASEGT. In DNA, the CDR3 is TGTGCCAGCACCCCGGGACAGGGTCGGTTCGGCACTGAAGCTTTCTTT. This encodes CASTPGQGRFGTEAFF.

This clonotype was observed many times. The V and J genes are TRBV6-1 and TRBJ2-6; D unclear. The CDR3 totals 14 residues. CDR1 and CDR2 (germline): MNHNS, SASEGT. V lost 3 bases and J lost 0, with 3 bases in between. Written as DNA, the CDR3 is TGTGCCAGCAGTGACCCCTCTGGGGCCAACGTCCTGACTTTC. Protein product: CASSDPSGANVLTF.

This clonotype occurred many times. The chain employs TRBV20-1 and TRBJ2-7, with a possible D match to TRBD1 (5 bases). V lost 3 bases, J lost 2 bases, and 11 bases lay in between. Germline V gene data show CDR1 as DFQATT and CDR2 as SNEGSKA (reference sequence). This CDR3 has 13 amino acids. CDR3 in amino acids: CSASPGWAYEQYF. In nucleotides, the CDR3 is TGCAGTGCTAGTCCAGGGTGGGCCTACGAGCAGTACTTC.

Ten or more counts support this clonotype. The chain joins TRBV6-1 to TRBJ2-7; 8 bases align to TRBD1. Germline CDR1 is MNHNS and CDR2 is SASEGT. There are 14 residues in the CDR3. Germline trimming cut 3 bases from V and 4 bases from J; bases unmatched to any gene: 5. For the CDR3, the DNA is TGTGCCAGCAGTGATTGGACAGGGAGTTACGAGCAGTACTTC. Protein product: CASSDWTGSYEQYF.

This clonotype has at least ten counts. The chain links TRBV6-5 to TRBJ1-2; perhaps TRBD1 as D (5 bases). Trimming took off 2 bases at V and 3 bases at J, with 7 bases between the two ends. In germline, CDR1 is MNHEY, CDR2 SVGAGI. This CDR3 contains 13 residues. The CDR3 DNA sequence: TGTGCCAGCAGTTACGACAGATACTATGGCTACACCTTC. Amino acid sequence: CASSYDRYYGYTF.

CDR3 in amino acids: CASSQPIRGKGRVGELFF. As DNA, the CDR3 is TGCGCCAGCAGCCAGCCAATCCGAGGGAAAGGCAGAGTCGGGGAGCTGTTTTTT. V gene TRBV4-1 combines with J gene TRBJ2-2, with D possibly being TRBD2 (5 bases). V was clipped by 3 bases and J by 7 bases, with 24 bases between them. Germline V gives CDR1 MGHRA, CDR2 YSYEKL. The CDR3 has 18 residues.

Many counts were recorded for this clonotype. This sequence joins TRBV2 and TRBJ1-1, with 7 nucleotides matching TRBD1. Germline-derived CDR1 and CDR2 are SNHLY and FYNNEI. This CDR3 contains 14 residues. J lost 2 bases, V lost 6 bases, and 6 bases had no gene match. The CDR3 bases are TGTGCCAGCAGACCTGACAGGGCCAACACTGAAGCTTTCTTT. Translation: CASRPDRANTEAFF.

Ten or more counts support this clonotype. The genes are TRBV14 and TRBJ2-5; D is unclear. V lost 3 bases and J 1 base, leaving 6 bases between the germline ends. Germline V lookup: CDR1 SGHDN, CDR2 FVKESK. The CDR3 covers 13 residues. CDR3 sequence (DNA): TGTGCCAGCAGCCAGAATGTCCAAGAGACCCAGTACTTC. Residues: CASSQNVQETQYF.

This chain uses TRBV12-3 or TRBV12-4 with TRBJ2-6; tentative D call: TRBD2 (5 bases). V lost 2 bases and J 0 bases, leaving 11 bases between the germline ends. This CDR3 is 17 amino acids long. Here the CDR3 DNA reads TGTGCCAGCAGTTTAACGGGATCACCCTCTGGGGCCAACGTCCTGACTTTC. Residues: CASSLTGSPSGANVLTF.

This clonotype was recorded at least ten times. The genes are TRBV28 and TRBJ1-1; D possibly corresponds to TRBD1 (5 bases). The CDR3 runs to 11 residues. Germline V gene lookup returns CDR1 MDHEN and CDR2 SYDVKM. In DNA, the CDR3 is TGTACCACCTGGACCAGGGAGGAAGCTTTCTTT. Translation gives CTTWTREEAFF.

At least ten counts were recorded for this clonotype. J is TRBJ2-5 and V is TRBV6-2 or TRBV6-3; D gene ambiguous. The CDR3 covers 16 residues. The germline V gene encodes CDR1 MNHEY and CDR2 SVGEGT. V lost 0 bases and J lost 5, with 16 bases in between. The CDR3 nucleotides read TGTGCCAGCAGTTACTCGAGGTCTCCCGCTCGGGAGACCCAGTACTTC. It is translated as CASSYSRSPARETQYF.

This clonotype was observed many times. The chain links TRBV7-9 to TRBJ2-1; 8 nucleotides agree with TRBD2. Germline values: CDR1 SEHNR, CDR2 FQNEAQ (reference sequence). The V gene end was trimmed by 4 bases and the J gene end by 4 bases; junction bases not matched to a gene: 3. CDR3 length: 14 amino acids. The CDR3 nucleotides read TGTGCCAGCAGCTATAGCGGGAATTACAATGAGCAGTTCTTC. This gives the protein CASSYSGNYNEQFF.

The sample holds many counts of this clonotype. The V call is TRBV2, the J call TRBJ1-1, with TRBD1 identical over 10 bases. The CDR3 is made up of 14 amino acids. The germline gives CDR1 SNHLY, CDR2 FYNNEI. Trimming cost V 6 bases and J 5 bases; bases outside gene matches: 6. Written as DNA, the CDR3 is TGTGCCAGCAGCGGCTGGACAGGGGGGACTGAAGCTTTCTTT. It codes for CASSGWTGGTEAFF.

This clonotype was recorded a few times. The chain uses TRBV20-1 and TRBJ2-3; either TRBD1 or TRBD2 may fit D (5 bases each). The CDR3 has 13 amino acids. Trimming pared 5 bases from V and 2 bases from J, leaving 11 bases between. Germline V gene data show CDR1 as DFQATT and CDR2 as SNEGSKA (reference sequence). CDR3 in amino acids: CSARGPNTDTQYF. CDR3 bases: TGCAGTGCTCGGGGACCCAACACAGATACGCAGTATTTT.

This clonotype showed up many times. The genes are TRBV28 and TRBJ2-7, with 8 bases identical to TRBD1. Germline V gene sequence: CDR1 MDHEN, CDR2 SYDVKM. The length of the CDR3 is 14 residues. V was clipped by 7 bases and J by 1 base; unmatched bases: 6. The CDR3 DNA follows: TGTGCCAGCATCCCGGGACAGGAATCCTACGAGCAGTACTTC. Its translation: CASIPGQESYEQYF. Full variable domain (outside the CDR3, taken from reference TRBV28 and TRBJ2-7): DVKVTQSSRYLVKRTGEKVFLECVQDMDHENMFWYRQDPGLGLRLIYFSYDVKMKEKGDIPEGYSVSREKKERFSLILESASTNQTSMYLCASIPGQESYEQYFGPGTRLTVT.

This clonotype was found many times. The chain joins TRBV6-2 or TRBV6-3 to TRBJ2-7; D uncertain. Germline assignment: CDR1 MNHEY and CDR2 SVGEGT. V was clipped by 5 bases and J by 0 bases, with 11 bases between them. The CDR3 totals 14 residues. The CDR3 coding sequence is TGTGCCAGCAGTCCCCACCCTGGCTCCTACGAGCAGTACTTC. Protein sequence: CASSPHPGSYEQYF.

A few counts support this clonotype. The chain links TRBV6-2 or TRBV6-3 to TRBJ2-2; 10 positions match TRBD1. The V and J ends lost 6 bases and 5 bases, in that order; junction bases with no gene match: 9. The V gene's germline CDR1 is MNHEY and CDR2 SVGEGT. This CDR3 region has 16 residues. The CDR3 coding sequence is TGTGCCAGCAGGGACCCGGGACAGGGGAGGACCGGGGAGCTGTTTTTT. It translates to CASRDPGQGRTGELFF.

This clonotype was counted ten times or more. This chain connects TRBV6-2 or TRBV6-3 to TRBJ1-2; 7 bases match TRBD1. With 0 bases clipped from V and 8 bases from J, the junction kept 3 bases outside the gene matches. CDR3 length: 13 amino acids. CDR1 MNHEY and CDR2 SVGEGT come from the germline V gene. The CDR3 DNA is TGTGCCAGCAGTTACTCGACAGGGAGAGGCTACACCTTC. It is translated as CASSYSTGRGYTF.

This clonotype was seen ten or more times. The chain carries TRBV11-2 and TRBJ1-1; D is unresolved. The CDR3 is made up of 14 amino acids. The V gene lost 5 bases and the J gene lost 14 bases, with 24 bases spanning the gap. CDR1 and CDR2 (germline): SGHAT, FQNNGV. The CDR3 bases are TGTGCCAGCAGCCTCAGCGGCATGGCAGCGGCGGCCTTCTTT. Translation gives CASSLSGMAAAAFF.

This clonotype was seen many times. The V and J genes are TRBV7-8 and TRBJ1-1, with a possible D match to TRBD1 (5 bases). This CDR3 region has 16 residues. Germline loops: CDR1 SGHVS, CDR2 FQNEAQ. V was trimmed by 5 bases and J by 4 bases, leaving 20 bases between them. The DNA of the CDR3 is TGTGCCAGCAGCCGTGAGGGGTTGGTGATAGGCACTGAAGCTTTCTTT. Translated, it gives CASSREGLVIGTEAFF.

This clonotype was detected many times. The chain couples TRBV6-1 to TRBJ2-2; TRBD2 agrees at 12 bases. The length of the CDR3 is 17 residues. CDR1 is MNHNS and CDR2 is SASEGT in the germline V gene. V gave up 6 bases and J gave up 6 bases; unmatched junction bases: 11. Here the CDR3 reads CASSPRLAGAVAGELFF. For the CDR3, the DNA is TGTGCCAGCAGCCCGAGACTAGCGGGAGCGGTCGCCGGGGAGCTGTTTTTT.

This chain uses TRBV4-1 with TRBJ2-7; tentatively, D is TRBD2 (6 bases). There are 16 residues in the CDR3. V shed 0 bases and J shed 7 bases, with 19 bases lying between them. Germline CDR1 and CDR2: MGHRA and YSYEKL. The CDR3 spells CASSQEYARYAGEQYF. Here the CDR3 DNA reads TGCGCCAGCAGCCAAGAATACGCTCGCTATGCGGGGGAGCAGTACTTC.